This T cell receptor beta chain originates from a study of T cell responses to AZD1222 COVID-19 vaccine. Worth noting for this clone: Its antigen is not identified.

Study-wide results and caveats: Most donors were white British and more were female, and clonal diversity was possibly underestimated. Two AZD1222 doses significantly raised spike-specific TCR breadth and depth over controls.

TCRdb's table, derived via immunoSEQ multiplex PCR, lists solely in-frame clones and lacks some. The table lists about 150,000 clones, 90% of them singletons. CDR1 SNHLY and CDR2 FYNNEI come from the germline V gene. The CDR3 loop spans 14 amino acids. The V and J ends lost 3 bases and 7 bases respectively, with 13 bases between them. The TCR comes from an adult in good health. The V and J genes are TRBV2 and TRBJ2-1; D possibly corresponds to TRBD2 (6 bases). The sample here was peripheral blood, taken on day 0 of AZD1222 vaccination. For the CDR3, the DNA is TGTGCCAGCAGTGACGAGGGAGGTCAGAATGAGCAGTTCTTC. The encoded protein is CASSDEGGQNEQFF.